This TCR beta chain derives from a study of cytomegalovirus exposure and HLA in healthy donors. Across the whole study: There were just under 400 genotyped donors. Of these, about 81% fell in the genetic ancestry cluster associated with self-reported Caucasian donors.

A remark on this clone: Antigen specificity is unknown.

Study-level points and caveats: Later, an analysis found that common viral pathogens appeared to be linked with several of the most significant clusters.

With 60 Vbeta and 13 Jbeta primers, the PCR was carried out. Original processing notes: The authors later counted roughly 79 million unique TCR beta chains, 9 million to 14 million of them shared. Sequencing used immunoSEQ multiplex PCR; TCRdb keeps in-frame clones, though not all of them. D and trimming were read from the DNA, whereas the V and J calls and clone size are those reported in that table. This table has tens of thousands of clones, over 60% appearing once. The source is a woman aged 45-65 years in good health and CMV-seropositive. The sequenced sample was PBMCs.

In nucleotides, the CDR3 is TGTGCCAGCAGCTTAGAGGGGGGAATGGAAGACAATGAGCAGTTCTTC. This encodes CASSLEGGMEDNEQFF. This chain connects TRBV11-3 to TRBJ2-1, with D possibly matching TRBD2 (6 bases). This CDR3 region has 16 residues. The V and J ends lost 0 bases and 5 bases respectively, with 14 bases between them. The germline V gene has CDR1 SGHNT and CDR2 YENEEA.